The 5 T cell receptor beta chains given below trace back to one sample, sequenced in a study of cytomegalovirus exposure and HLA in healthy donors. Primers for the PCR totalled 60 Vbeta and 13 Jbeta. Using immunoSEQ multiplex PCR, the repertoire was profiled, and TCRdb retains in-frame clones only, with some absent. The sample's table shows about 39,000 clones. Material: PBMCs. These receptors were taken from a woman in her 30s in good health and CMV-seropositive.

The chain recombines TRBV5-4 with TRBJ2-7; D gene unclear. The CDR3 contains 13 residues. Looked up from germline, CDR1 is SGHNT and CDR2 is YYREEE (reference sequence). V lost 0 bases, J lost 0 bases, and 4 bases lay in between. CDR3 in amino acids: CASSLAGSYEQYF. The CDR3, as DNA: TGTGCCAGCAGCTTGGCGGGCTCCTACGAGCAGTACTTC.

The V gene is TRBV7-8, the J gene TRBJ2-1; TRBD2 might be the D (5 bases). The germline V gene encodes CDR1 SGHVS and CDR2 FQNEAQ. The CDR3 covers 16 residues. V was clipped by 5 bases and J by 1 base, with 15 bases between them. The CDR3 spells CASSLIQRTSYNEQFF. CDR3 coding DNA: TGTGCCAGCAGCCTAATCCAGCGGACTTCCTACAATGAGCAGTTCTTC.

The J gene is TRBJ2-1, the V gene TRBV7-2; no reliable D call. Germline values: CDR1 SGHTA, CDR2 FQGNSA. There are 15 residues in the CDR3. Trimming took 0 bases from V and 0 from J, leaving 6 bases between them. The DNA of the CDR3 is TGTGCCAGCAGCTTAGCGGTGAGCTCCTACAATGAGCAGTTCTTC. It yields the protein CASSLAVSSYNEQFF.

The chain is built from TRBV6-6 and TRBJ2-1; the match to TRBD2 covers 9 bases. The trim removed 0 bases at V and 7 bases at J, leaving 4 bases unmatched. CDR3 length equals 15 residues. Germline V gene lookup returns CDR1 MNHNY and CDR2 SVGAGI (reference sequence). The CDR3 sequence is CASSYSAGGLNEQFF. The CDR3 bases are TGTGCCAGCAGTTACTCGGCGGGGGGGTTAAATGAGCAGTTCTTC.

The chain links TRBV15 to TRBJ1-6, with 7 bases matching TRBD1. CDR1 LNHNV and CDR2 YYDKDF come from the germline V gene (reference sequence). J was trimmed by 5 bases and V by 1 base; bases with no gene match: 2. This CDR3 contains 15 residues. CDR3 protein: CATSRVGTDNSPLHF. In DNA, the CDR3 is TGTGCCACCAGCAGAGTAGGGACAGATAATTCACCCCTCCACTTT.